This is a list of T cell receptor beta chains from one sample in a study of cytomegalovirus exposure and HLA in healthy donors. TCRdb's table, derived via immunoSEQ multiplex PCR, lists solely in-frame clones and lacks some. The top ten clones hold more than 20% of a sample with 150,000 to 180,000 clones, around nine tenths of them seen once. The sequencing input was PBMCs. The receptors come from a man aged 18 to 35 in good health and CMV-seropositive. Both conserved end residues are part of each CDR3. The D gene is left open where the match is weak. Rows may omit the clone size; those that give it use once, few, many or a size class.

clone_size	v_call	j_call	d_call	cdr3_nt	cdr3_aa
NA	TRBV14	TRBJ2-7	TRBD1	TGTGCCAGCAGCAGCCGGGACAGGGGCGAGCAGTACTTC	CASSSRDRGEQYF
once	TRBV9	TRBJ1-6	TRBD1	TGTGCCAGCAGCGGTGGGTGGGACAGGATAAATTCACCCCTCCACTTT	CASSGGWDRINSPLHF
once	TRBV7-2	TRBJ2-1	TRBD2	TGTGCCAGCAGCTTAGACGGGAGGAGCTCCTACAATGAGCAGTTCTTC	CASSLDGRSSYNEQFF
once	TRBV5-6	TRBJ2-5	TRBD2	TGTGCCAGCAGCTTGAATAGCGGGGGTCAAGAGACCCAGTACTTC	CASSLNSGGQETQYF
NA	TRBV19	TRBJ2-7	TRBD1	TGTGCCAGTACCCCGGGACAGGGAGGATACGAGCAGTACTTC	CASTPGQGGYEQYF
NA	TRBV6-5	TRBJ2-7	NA	TGTGCCAGCACAACAGGGTTGGCAGACGAGCAGTACTTC	CASTTGLADEQYF
few	TRBV2	TRBJ1-6	TRBD1	TGTGCCAGCAGTGAGAGACAGGGGGACTCACCCCTCCACTTT	CASSERQGDSPLHF
NA	TRBV7-9	TRBJ2-7	NA	TGTGCCAGCACTCGACTCGGCGGGAATGTCTACGAGCAGTACTTC	CASTRLGGNVYEQYF
NA	TRBV27	TRBJ1-2	NA	TGTGCCAGCAGTTTGCAGGGAACGGGCTACACCTTC	CASSLQGTGYTF
NA	TRBV4-1	TRBJ2-7	TRBD1	TGCGCCAGCAGCTCGTGGGACAGTGGATCCCCCTACGAGCAGTACTTC	CASSSWDSGSPYEQYF
NA	TRBV10-3	TRBJ1-1	NA	TGTGCCACCCGTTACGGCGACAGCCCCTGGGAGGTCACTGAAGCTTTCTTT	CATRYGDSPWEVTEAFF
NA	TRBV7-9	TRBJ1-1	TRBD1	TGTGCCAGCGGGACAGCCTTGGGCACTGAAGCTTTCTTT	CASGTALGTEAFF
few	TRBV30	TRBJ1-5	NA	TGTGCCTGGAGTGTAGCAAATAGCAATCAGCCCCAGCATTTT	CAWSVANSNQPQHF
NA	TRBV13	TRBJ1-2	NA	TGTGCCAGCAGCTTAGGATCAGTCCTTAACTATGGCTACACCTTC	CASSLGSVLNYGYTF
once	TRBV7-2	TRBJ1-2	NA	TGTGCCAGCAGCTTAAATTACAGATATGGCTACACCTTC	CASSLNYRYGYTF
once	TRBV5-1	TRBJ1-1	TRBD1	TGCGCCAGCAGCTTGACAGGGGAAAGGGCGAACACTGAAGCTTTCTTT	CASSLTGERANTEAFF
NA	TRBV27	TRBJ2-3	TRBD2	TGTGCCAGCGGTTCTGAAGGACTAGCGTCTCGCACAGATACGCAGTATTTT	CASGSEGLASRTDTQYF
once	TRBV29-1	TRBJ1-1	NA	TGCAGCGTTAGGCCACAAGCGTACACTGAAGCTTTCTTT	CSVRPQAYTEAFF
NA	TRBV7-2	TRBJ1-4	TRBD1	TGTGCCAGCACCATGTTCCCCTGGACAGGTGAAAAACTGTTTTTT	CASTMFPWTGEKLFF
once	TRBV6-6	TRBJ2-6	NA	TGTGCCAGCAGCCTCCTCGCGGGCACTGGGGCCAACGTCCTGACTTTC	CASSLLAGTGANVLTF
NA	TRBV19	TRBJ1-1	NA	TGTGCCAGTAGTATAGATCTGGAGGGCGGCACTGAAGCTTTCTTT	CASSIDLEGGTEAFF
NA	TRBV19	TRBJ1-3	NA	TGTGCCAGTGTCACAGGCGTTCGGAGCTCTGGAAACACCATATATTTT	CASVTGVRSSGNTIYF
NA	TRBV7-3	TRBJ2-3	TRBD2	TGTGCCAGCAGTTTACTAGCGGGGACCACAGATACGCAGTATTTT	CASSLLAGTTDTQYF
NA	TRBV7-6	TRBJ1-2	TRBD1	TGTGCCAGCAGCTTGACAGGGGCCTATGGCTACACCTTC	CASSLTGAYGYTF
NA	TRBV19	TRBJ1-4	TRBD1	TGTGCCAGTACCCTGGGGACAGGGGTTATAGAAAAACTGTTTTTT	CASTLGTGVIEKLFF
NA	TRBV7-9	TRBJ1-4	NA	TGTGCCAGCAGCTTAATGTCTCAGAATGAAAAACTGTTTTTT	CASSLMSQNEKLFF
NA	TRBV7-9	TRBJ2-5	NA	TGTGCCAGCAGACCGACTAACCAAGAGACCCAGTACTTC	CASRPTNQETQYF
NA	TRBV2	TRBJ2-1	TRBD1	TGTGCCAGCAGTGGGGACAGGGACAATGAGCAGTTCTTC	CASSGDRDNEQFF
NA	TRBV5-1	TRBJ1-2	TRBD1	TGCGCCAGGGGGCAGGACAGGGACTATGGCTACACCTTC	CARGQDRDYGYTF
NA	TRBV7-9	TRBJ2-7	NA	TGTGCCAGCAGCCGCCACAGCGGCGGCGAGCAGTACTTC	CASSRHSGGEQYF
once	TRBV4-3	TRBJ1-5	NA	TGCGCCAGCAGCCAAGAGGGCAGGGGCGGCCAGCCCCAGCATTTT	CASSQEGRGGQPQHF
NA	TRBV6-6	TRBJ2-7	TRBD2	TGTGCCACCCGGGGCGGGGGTGCGTCCTACGAGCAGTACTTC	CATRGGGASYEQYF
NA	TRBV7-3	TRBJ2-3	TRBD2	TGTGCCAGCAGCTTAAGACTAGCGGGAGGAGGAGATACGCAGTATTTT	CASSLRLAGGGDTQYF
many	TRBV6-5	TRBJ1-1	TRBD1	TGTGCCACGACACGACAGGGACACACTGAAGCTTTCTTT	CATTRQGHTEAFF